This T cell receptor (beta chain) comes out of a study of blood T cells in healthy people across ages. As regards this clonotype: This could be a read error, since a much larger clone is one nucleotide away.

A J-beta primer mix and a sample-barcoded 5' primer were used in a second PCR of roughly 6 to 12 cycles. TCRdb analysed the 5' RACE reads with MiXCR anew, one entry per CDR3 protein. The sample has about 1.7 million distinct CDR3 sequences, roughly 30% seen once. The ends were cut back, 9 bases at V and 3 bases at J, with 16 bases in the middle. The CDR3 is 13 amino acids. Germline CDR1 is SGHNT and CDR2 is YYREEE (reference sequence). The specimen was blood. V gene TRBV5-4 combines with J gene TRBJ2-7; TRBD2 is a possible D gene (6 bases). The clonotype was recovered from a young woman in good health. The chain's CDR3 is CATPGGEGYEQYF. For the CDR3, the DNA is TGTGCCACACCAGGAGGGGAAGGCTACGAGCAGTACTTC.